Reported below is one T cell receptor (beta chain). Its antigen is unidentified. At one end the junction does not follow the germline gene, possibly because of a read error. The authors took blood RNA from unsorted whole blood and also extracted germline DNA. The data were taken from a study of tumor-infiltrating lymphocytes in primary liver carcinoma. On the study more broadly: Samples produced roughly 3.65 to 7.13 million productive TCRbeta reads, comparable across tissue types. Notes on the study in general: Significantly greater top-250-clone fractions characterized tumors relative to blood (p = 0.039).

A constant-region primer served to make TCR beta cDNA from around 500 ng total RNA. The TCR beta library was amplified through three nested multiplex PCR rounds in a modified ARM-PCR procedure. With TRBV1-TRBV30 forward primers and a C-beta reverse primer, the first two PCR rounds were run for roughly 9 cycles each. TCRdb re-derived calls from the multiplex PCR reads in MiXCR, one entry per CDR3 protein. The table shows about 310,000 distinct CDR3 sequences, with around three fifths occurring only once. Germline CDR1 is SGHRS and CDR2 is YFSETQ. The CDR3 length is 14 residues. The chain has TRBV5-1 and TRBJ2-5, with TRBD2 matching over 7 bases. The origin of this receptor is a man aged 40-55 years with primary liver carcinoma and hepatitis B virus infection. The specimen sequenced was peripheral blood. The CDR3 sequence: CAGSAAAGAETQYF. The CDR3 bases are TGCGCCGGCAGCGCAGCGGCGGGAGCTGAGACCCAGTACTTC.